The sequence of this T cell receptor beta chain was determined in a study of OX40 agonist ivuxolimab in advanced cancers. Turning to the study itself: It was ivuxolimab, an agonistic anti-OX40 (CD134) antibody, that patients were treated with. Findings and caveats of the study: Some nonresponders also had low normalized T-cell clonal expansion.

Patients had blood sampled at baseline and again on cycle 4 day 1 and cycle 7 day 1. This clone was seen only once. Its antigen is unknown. TCRdb's table, derived via immunoSEQ multiplex PCR, lists solely in-frame clones and lacks some. The table has more than 60,000 clones, roughly four fifths seen once. This TCR came from an adult with an advanced solid tumor such as melanoma, head and neck, liver or kidney cancer. The source was CD4+ or CD8+ T cells sorted from blood, collected in a trial of the OX40 agonist ivuxolimab.

The CDR3 sequence is CAISRDTGGREQYF. The CDR3 DNA reads TGTGCCATCAGTAGGGACACCGGGGGCCGGGAGCAGTACTTC. The chain carries TRBV10-3 and TRBJ2-7, with D perhaps given as TRBD1 or TRBD2 (6 bases each). The V gene lost 5 bases and the J gene lost 7 bases, with 18 bases spanning the gap. CDR3 length: 14 amino acids. CDR1 is ENHRY, CDR2 SYGVKD, per germline.